This T cell receptor (beta chain) was identified in a study of T cell repertoires in cytomegalovirus infection. The overall study: Through public TCR beta signatures, both CMV infection and matching HLA type were indicated.

MiXCR was run by TCRdb on the reads, yielding one entry per CDR3 protein. Seen here are roughly 640,000 distinct CDR3 sequences, more than 20% observed once, and the top ten hold 8%. V lost 4 bases and J lost 0, with 9 bases in between. Germline-derived CDR1 and CDR2 are MGHRA and YSYEKL. The CDR3 spans 15 residues. This sequence joins TRBV4-1 and TRBJ1-4; D remains ambiguous. Material: CD8+ T cells from PBMCs. The origin of this receptor is a human donor in good health (CMV status not recorded). Some clones in this sample may be carry-over from other donors' samples. This CDR3 reads CASSPTLATNEKLFF. DNA for the CDR3: TGCGCCAGCAGCCCAACCCTTGCAACTAATGAAAAACTGTTTTTT.